A single sample is the source of the 12 T cell receptor beta chains below, sequenced in a study of beta chain features in type 1 diabetes. Antigen specificity for these receptors is unknown. Notes on the study in general: TCRB CDR3 length was moderately but significantly reduced in all four CD4+ subsets of Type 1 diabetes patients.

Expressed TCRB transcripts were sequenced, since all the RNA that had been isolated was reverse transcribed. The table came from immunoSEQ multiplex PCR; TCRdb's copy has only in-frame clones and leaves some out. In the table there are 600,000 or so clones, more than 13% of which are singletons. Material: naive CD4+ T cells from blood. The receptors shown here come from a man aged 18 to 29 with type 1 diabetes.

This clone came up a few times. The chain joins TRBV14 to TRBJ2-3, with TRBD2 matching over 11 bases. CDR3 length: 16 amino acids. Trimming cost V 4 bases and J 2 bases; bases outside gene matches: 5. Looked up from germline, CDR1 is SGHDN and CDR2 is FVKESK. This CDR3 is CASSLGLAGNTDTQYF. Here the CDR3 DNA reads TGTGCCAGCAGCCTTGGACTAGCGGGCAACACAGATACGCAGTATTTT.

This clone has a handful of counts. The rearrangement links TRBV9 to TRBJ2-1, with D perhaps matching TRBD2 (6 bases). V was cut by 4 bases and J by 7 bases, with 12 bases left in between. CDR3 length: 13 residues. The V gene's germline CDR1 is SGDLS and CDR2 YYNGEE. CDR3 DNA sequence: TGTGCCAGCAGCTTCGGGGGTCTAAATGAGCAGTTCTTC. This codes for CASSFGGLNEQFF.

The genes are TRBV11-2 and TRBJ2-3; 8 nucleotides agree with TRBD2. The V and J ends lost 4 bases and 4 bases, in that order; junction bases with no gene match: 13. This CDR3 contains 17 residues. Germline assignment: CDR1 SGHAT and CDR2 FQNNGV. The CDR3 bases are TGTGCCAGCAGCTCGTCTATGGGAGCGGGAGAGGCAGATACGCAGTATTTT. The encoded protein is CASSSSMGAGEADTQYF.

The chain links TRBV5-1 to TRBJ2-3; 10 bases fit TRBD1. The germline V gene encodes CDR1 SGHRS and CDR2 YFSETQ. The CDR3 contains 16 residues. The V and J ends lost 3 bases and 3 bases, in that order; junction bases with no gene match: 7. As DNA, the CDR3 is TGCGCCAGCAGCTGGGACAGGGGTATTGAAACAGATACGCAGTATTTT. It translates to CASSWDRGIETDTQYF.

V is TRBV6-4 and J is TRBJ2-7, with 11 positions matching TRBD2. The V gene's germline CDR1 is MRHNA and CDR2 SNTAGT. Losses at the gene ends were 8 bases for V and 7 bases for J; bases not matched to a gene: 4. CDR3 size: 12 residues. The CDR3 DNA reads as TGTGCCAGCGGGGGACTAGCGGAAGAGCAGTACTTC. Translating it yields CASGGLAEEQYF.

Only a few counts were recorded for this clone. V is TRBV6-1 and J is TRBJ2-5; D might be TRBD1 (5 bases). V was shortened by 4 bases and J by 1 base, with 13 bases between the two germline ends. CDR1 is MNHNS, CDR2 SASEGT, per germline. The CDR3 runs 15 residues. Here the CDR3 DNA reads TGTGCCAGCAGTGGAAGGGTGACAGCCCAAGAGACCCAGTACTTC. Protein: CASSGRVTAQETQYF.

The rearrangement links TRBV19 to TRBJ2-6; 7 bases are a match to TRBD1. The CDR3 spans 17 residues. Germline CDR1 is LNHDA and CDR2 is SQIVND (reference sequence). The ends lost 5 bases at V and 0 bases at J; junction bases unmatched: 7. The CDR3 spells CASSADRPLSGANVLTF. The CDR3 nucleotides read TGTGCCAGTAGTGCGGACAGGCCCCTCTCTGGGGCCAACGTCCTGACTTTC.

CDR3: CASSPKGSSTDTQYF. CDR3 bases: TGTGCCAGCAGCCCTAAGGGGTCTAGCACAGATACGCAGTATTTT. This chain uses TRBV11-2 with TRBJ2-3; possible D gene TRBD1, 5 bases. From germline, CDR1 is SGHAT and CDR2 FQNNGV. V lost 5 bases to trimming and J lost 0 bases, with 12 bases between them. The CDR3 loop spans 15 amino acids.

This clone has just a few counts. This chain uses TRBV10-3 with TRBJ2-7; D is perhaps TRBD1 (5 bases). Germline V gives CDR1 ENHRY, CDR2 SYGVKD. V lost 10 bases and J 2 bases, leaving 12 bases between the germline ends. There are 12 residues in the CDR3. CDR3 DNA sequence: TGTGCCACTGTAACAGGCACCTACGAGCAGTACTTC. This translates into CATVTGTYEQYF.

This chain connects TRBV9 to TRBJ2-7, with 7 nucleotides matching TRBD1. Per the germline V gene, CDR1 is SGDLS and CDR2 is YYNGEE. Trimming at V came to 0 bases and at J to 4 bases, leaving 7 bases not matched to a gene. There are 15 residues in the CDR3. CDR3 coding DNA: TGTGCCAGCAGCGTAGGGGGACAGCTAGGGTACGAGCAGTACTTC. This sequence encodes CASSVGGQLGYEQYF.

This rearrangement joins TRBV29-1 to TRBJ2-7; D remains ambiguous. The V and J ends lost 7 bases and 3 bases respectively, with 16 bases between them. There are 13 residues in the CDR3. CDR1 and CDR2 (germline): SQVTM, ANQGSEA. The chain's CDR3 is CSAADGRNYEQYF. The CDR3, as DNA: TGCAGCGCCGCTGACGGGCGGAACTACGAGCAGTACTTC.

In this sample, this clone turned up once. The V gene is TRBV15, the J gene TRBJ1-4, with 8 positions matching TRBD1. This CDR3 region has 16 residues. Germline CDR1 and CDR2: LNHNV and YYDKDF (reference sequence). V lost 1 base, J lost 4 bases, and 5 bases stayed unmatched. The CDR3: CATSRGDRGHNEKLFF. CDR3 in DNA: TGTGCCACCAGCAGAGGAGACAGGGGCCATAATGAAAAACTGTTTTTT.